These 11 T cell receptor beta chains originate from one sample sequenced in a study of neoadjuvant nivolumab and ipilimumab in lung cancer. Sequencing was performed with immunoSEQ multiplex PCR; in TCRdb, only in-frame clones are kept and a portion is missing. The table includes about 7,300 clones, approximately 85% detected once. The sequences come from tumor tissue, collected after neoadjuvant nivolumab, alone or with ipilimumab, at or shortly before surgery. The source is an adult with non-small cell lung cancer.

The J gene is TRBJ2-3, the V gene TRBV6-1; a weak D match, TRBD2 (6 bases). The germline V gene encodes CDR1 MNHNS and CDR2 SASEGT. Trimming took 1 base from V and 6 from J, leaving 14 bases between them. CDR3 length: 15 residues. CDR3 DNA: TGTGCCAGCAGTGAAGAGGTGGGGGGTGGCGATACGCAGTATTTT. This gives the protein CASSEEVGGGDTQYF.

The chain uses TRBV4-2 and TRBJ2-3, with 9 bases matching TRBD2. Germline V lookup: CDR1 LGHNA, CDR2 YNFKEQ. The CDR3 runs to 15 residues. Losses at the gene ends were 8 bases for V and 6 bases for J; bases not matched to a gene: 12. The CDR3 region has the DNA TGTGCCAGCGGCTACTCGGCGGGGGGGCCTGATACGCAGTATTTT. It is translated as CASGYSAGGPDTQYF.

V usage is TRBV27 and J usage is TRBJ1-6, with D possibly matching TRBD1 (6 bases). The CDR3 extends over 13 amino acids. Deletions cut 5 bases from V and 9 bases from J, with 11 bases between. Germline V lookup: CDR1 MNHEY, CDR2 SMNVEV (reference sequence). CDR3 sequence (DNA): TGTGCCAGCAGTGGGGGCCGGCGTTCACCCCTCCACTTT. Translating gives CASSGGRRSPLHF.

This clone turned up a few times. The chain recombines TRBV28 with TRBJ2-2; no clear D gene. From germline, CDR1 is MDHEN and CDR2 SYDVKM. The CDR3 has 15 residues. V was clipped by 4 bases and J by 5 bases, with 14 bases between them. The CDR3 here is CASSYLTGRTGELFF. CDR3 DNA sequence: TGTGCCAGCAGTTATTTGACGGGTCGGACCGGGGAGCTGTTTTTT.

The genes are TRBV5-1 and TRBJ2-7, with D unclear. The CDR3 consists of 12 residues. The germline gives CDR1 SGHRS, CDR2 YFSETQ. Trimming shortened V by 2 bases and J by 6 bases, and 9 bases separated the two germline ends. The CDR3: CASSFDRAEQYF. The DNA of the CDR3 is TGCGCCAGCAGCTTTGACCGGGCCGAGCAGTACTTC.

This clone rates as medium-sized. The rearrangement uses TRBV7-6 and TRBJ2-7; TRBD1 aligns across 8 bases. The CDR3 runs to 15 residues. Germline V gives CDR1 SGHVS, CDR2 FNYEAQ. J gave up 3 bases and V 5 bases, and 9 bases lay outside the gene matches. Written as DNA, the CDR3 is TGTGCCAGCAGCGTCTCAGGGGGCGGAATCTACGAGCAGTACTTC. Protein: CASSVSGGGIYEQYF.

This sequence joins TRBV10-3 and TRBJ1-2; possibly TRBD1 for D (6 bases). The CDR3 consists of 14 residues. Germline CDR1 and CDR2: ENHRY and SYGVKD. V was cut by 8 bases and J by 8 bases, with 21 bases left in between. In nucleotides, the CDR3 is TGTGCCATCTCTGACCGGGGGGCAGACCGGGGCTACACCTTC. It translates to CAISDRGADRGYTF.

The chain is built from TRBV18 and TRBJ1-6; maybe TRBD1 (6 bases). CDR3 length: 17 amino acids. V was pared by 2 bases and J by 0 bases, with 11 bases between. Germline CDR1 reads KGHSH; CDR2 reads LQKENI. The chain's CDR3 is CASSPAMDSSYNSPLHF. The DNA of the CDR3 is TGTGCCAGCTCACCAGCGATGGACAGCTCCTATAATTCACCCCTCCACTTT.

The chain is built from TRBV11-2 and TRBJ2-3, with D perhaps matching TRBD1 (5 bases). Germline V gene lookup returns CDR1 SGHAT and CDR2 FQNNGV. Trimming took 4 bases from V and 6 from J, leaving 8 bases between them. The CDR3 consists of 12 residues. The CDR3 region is CASSSAGDTQYF. As DNA, the CDR3 is TGTGCCAGCAGCTCCGCAGGGGATACGCAGTATTTT.

The V call is TRBV28, the J call TRBJ1-3; TRBD1 agrees at 9 bases. Germline CDR1 and CDR2: MDHEN and SYDVKM. The ends lost 3 bases at V and 4 bases at J; junction bases unmatched: 1. The CDR3 sequence is 14 residues long. In DNA form, the CDR3 reads TGTGCCAGCAGTTTCGGGACAGGGGGAAACACCATATATTTT. This translates into CASSFGTGGNTIYF.

The J gene is TRBJ1-1, the V gene TRBV18; no reliable D call. Germline CDR1 reads KGHSH; CDR2 reads LQKENI. Between the trimmed V and J ends, which lost 1 base and 5 bases, there was a span of 11 bases. The CDR3 sequence is 14 residues long. The CDR3 DNA reads TGTGCCAGCTCACCACACCCATCTCTAACTGAAGCTTTCTTT. Its translation is CASSPHPSLTEAFF.